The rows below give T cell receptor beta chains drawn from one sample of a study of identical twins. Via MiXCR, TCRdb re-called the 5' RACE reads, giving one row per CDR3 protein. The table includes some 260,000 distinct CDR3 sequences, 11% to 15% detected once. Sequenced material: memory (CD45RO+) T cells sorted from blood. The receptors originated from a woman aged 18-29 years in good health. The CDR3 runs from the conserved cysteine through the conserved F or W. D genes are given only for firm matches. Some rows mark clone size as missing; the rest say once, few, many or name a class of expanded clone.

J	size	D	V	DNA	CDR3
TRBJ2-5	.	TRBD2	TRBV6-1	TGTGCCAGCAGGGGCTCTGGGCGGGGGACCAAAGAGACCCAGTACTTC	CASRGSGRGTKETQYF
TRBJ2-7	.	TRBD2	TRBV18	TGTGCCAGCTCACCACTAACTAGCGGGAGGAACGAGCAGTACTTC	CASSPLTSGRNEQYF
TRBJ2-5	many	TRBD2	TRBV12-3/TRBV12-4	TGTGCCAGCAGTCCTGGGGGTAGCGGGGGGATGGAGACCCAGTACTTC	CASSPGGSGGMETQYF
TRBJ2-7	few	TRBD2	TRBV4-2	TGTGCCAGCAGCCAAGGGGAAACTAGCGGGAGCCACGAGCAGTACTTC	CASSQGETSGSHEQYF
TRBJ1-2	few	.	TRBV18	TGTGCCAGCTCACCAGATCCATCTGGTGGCTACACCTTC	CASSPDPSGGYTF
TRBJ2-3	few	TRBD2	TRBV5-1	TGCGCCAGCAGCCCAGTAGCGGGAGCCCGCACAGATACGCAGTATTTT	CASSPVAGARTDTQYF
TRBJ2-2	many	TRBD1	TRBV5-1	TGCGCCAGCAGCTCGACAGGGGCCGGGGAGCTGTTTTTT	CASSSTGAGELFF
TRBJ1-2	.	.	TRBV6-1	TGTGCCAGCAGCCGGGGAACAGGAGTTGGTGGCTACACCTTC	CASSRGTGVGGYTF
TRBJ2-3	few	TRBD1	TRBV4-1	TGCGCCAGCAGCCAAGATAACAGGGGGTTGGTGGGTACGCAGTATTTT	CASSQDNRGLVGTQYF
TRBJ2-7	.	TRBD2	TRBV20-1	TGCAGTGCAATGGGGCTAAGCGGGAGGGCCATACGGGAGCAGTACTTC	CSAMGLSGRAIREQYF
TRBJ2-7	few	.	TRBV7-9	TGTGCCAGCAGCTTAGTTGAGGGCCGCGAGCAGTACTTC	CASSLVEGREQYF
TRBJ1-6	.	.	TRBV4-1	TGCGCCAGCAGCCAGGCGAAATTCGGAGATTCACCCCTCCACTTT	CASSQAKFGDSPLHF
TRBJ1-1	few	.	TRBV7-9	TGTGCCAGCAGCTTAGCGAATGGGGAAGCTTTCTTT	CASSLANGEAFF
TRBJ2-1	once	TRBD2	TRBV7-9	TGTGCCAGCAGCCTTAGCGGGGGGGCTTCGGACAATGAGCAGTTCTTC	CASSLSGGASDNEQFF
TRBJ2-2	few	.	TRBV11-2	TGTGCCAGCAGCTATGAAGGGGGTTCCTCTAACACCGGGGAGCTGTTTTTT	CASSYEGGSSNTGELFF
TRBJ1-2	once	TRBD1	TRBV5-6	TGTGCCATCAGCTCCGGGGACAGGGAGGACACCTTC	CAISSGDREDTF
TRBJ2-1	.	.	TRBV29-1	TGCAGCGCTGGGTATGGTCACGCGGGGCGGGATGAGCAGTTCTTC	CSAGYGHAGRDEQFF
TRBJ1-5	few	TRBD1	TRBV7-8	TGTGCCAGCAGCTTCGACAGGGGGAGACAGCCCCAGCATTTT	CASSFDRGRQPQHF
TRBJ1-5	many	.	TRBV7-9	TGTGCCAGCAGCTTAGAGGGGGGCGCGGGTCAGCCCCAGCATTTT	CASSLEGGAGQPQHF
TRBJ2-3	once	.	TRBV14	TGTGCCAGCAGCCCGGGGCTTTCTTCTAGCACAGATACGCAGTATTTT	CASSPGLSSSTDTQYF
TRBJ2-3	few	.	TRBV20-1	TGCAGTGCTAGTTCTAGCCGAGGAGTAGGGGATACGCAGTATTTT	CSASSSRGVGDTQYF
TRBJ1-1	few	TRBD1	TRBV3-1	TGTGCCAGCAGCCCGCCGGGACAGGGGGTCGCTTTCTTT	CASSPPGQGVAFF
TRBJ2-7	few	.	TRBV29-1	TGCAGCGCCTCTAGGCCGGCACTTTGGTCGGAGCAGTACTTC	CSASRPALWSEQYF
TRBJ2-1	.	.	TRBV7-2	TGTGCCAGCAGCTTAGACCAGATGGGGGAGCAGTTCTTC	CASSLDQMGEQFF
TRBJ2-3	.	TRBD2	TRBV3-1	TGTGCCAGCAGCCAAGGCGGGGGGGCGCAGTATTTT	CASSQGGGAQYF
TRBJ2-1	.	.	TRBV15	TGTGCCACCAGCAGAGAGGGAAGTAGCAATGAGCAGTTCTTC	CATSREGSSNEQFF
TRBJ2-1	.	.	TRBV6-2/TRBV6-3	TGTGCCAGCAGTTACTCCTATAGTCAGATCTTC	CASSYSYSQIF
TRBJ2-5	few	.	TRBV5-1	TGCGCCAGCAGCTTGGGGGGCGATTCTCGGACCCAGTACTTC	CASSLGGDSRTQYF
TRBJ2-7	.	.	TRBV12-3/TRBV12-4	TGTGCCAGCACCCGGGCTTGGGAGAACGAGCAGTACTTC	CASTRAWENEQYF
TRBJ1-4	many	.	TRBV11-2	TGTGCCAGCAGCTCCGACAGTGCCGCCAAAAAACTGTTTTTT	CASSSDSAAKKLFF
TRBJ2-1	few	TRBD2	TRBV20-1	TGCAGTGCTAGAGTAGCGGGGGAAGTCATGGATGAGCAGTTCTTC	CSARVAGEVMDEQFF
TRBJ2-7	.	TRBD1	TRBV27	TGTGCCAGCGGGACAGGGGGGGGTATCGAGCAGTACTTC	CASGTGGGIEQYF
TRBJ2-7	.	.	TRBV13	TGTGCCAGCAGCATGTTCTACGAGCAGTACTTC	CASSMFYEQYF
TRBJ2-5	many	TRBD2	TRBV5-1	TGCGCCAGCAGCTCGACTAGCGGGGGCATTGGAGAGACCCAGTACTTC	CASSSTSGGIGETQYF
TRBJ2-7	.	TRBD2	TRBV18	TGTGCCAGCTCACCCTTTGGACTAGCGGGGGTCCTAACCTACGAGCAGTACTTC	CASSPFGLAGVLTYEQYF
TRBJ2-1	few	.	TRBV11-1	TGTGCCAGCAGCCTGTGGACCAGCAACAATGAGCAGTTCTTC	CASSLWTSNNEQFF
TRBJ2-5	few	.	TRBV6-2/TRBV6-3	TGTGCCAGCAGTTGGTCGGAGACCCAGTACTTC	CASSWSETQYF
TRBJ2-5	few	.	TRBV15	TGTGCCACCAGCAGAGCGGGGGTGCAAGAGACCCAGTACTTC	CATSRAGVQETQYF
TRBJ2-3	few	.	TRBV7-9	TGTGCCAGCAGCTTAGCCCAGGCGGGGAATTTAGATACGCAGTATTTT	CASSLAQAGNLDTQYF
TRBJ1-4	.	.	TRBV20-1	TGCAGTGCTTACAAAATGGCAAATGAAAAACTGTTTTTT	CSAYKMANEKLFF
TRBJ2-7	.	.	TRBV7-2	TGTGCCAGCAGCAGTTTTCGCGGGGAGCAGTACTTC	CASSSFRGEQYF
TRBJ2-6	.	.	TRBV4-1	TGCGCCAGCAGCCAAGCGGCGGGCTCTGGGGCCAACGTCCTGACTTTC	CASSQAAGSGANVLTF
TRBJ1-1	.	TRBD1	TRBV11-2	TGTGCCAGCAGCTCGACAGGGGGCATGCTTTCTGAAGCTTTCTTT	CASSSTGGMLSEAFF
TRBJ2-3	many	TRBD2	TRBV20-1	TGCAGTGCTTCCAAGCGGGGGGAAGATACGCAGTATTTT	CSASKRGEDTQYF
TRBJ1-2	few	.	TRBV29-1	TGCAGCACAATGAAGTCCTACAGCTATGGCTACACCTTC	CSTMKSYSYGYTF
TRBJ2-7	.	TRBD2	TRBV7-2	TGTGCCAGCAGAACCGGGACGGGACTAACCTACGAGCAGTACTTC	CASRTGTGLTYEQYF
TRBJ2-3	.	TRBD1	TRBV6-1	TGTGCCAGTAAACAGGGGAAGTACACAGATACGCAGTATTTT	CASKQGKYTDTQYF
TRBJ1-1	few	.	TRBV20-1	TGCAGACACGACGGGTTGACCGGAACTGAAGCTTTCTTT	CRHDGLTGTEAFF
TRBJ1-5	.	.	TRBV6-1	TGTGCCAGCAGTCGGGACTTCCTAGGGCAGCCCCAGCATTTT	CASSRDFLGQPQHF
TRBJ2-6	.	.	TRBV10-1	TGCGCCAGCAGTGATGGGGGACCTGGGGCCAACGTCCTGACTTTC	CASSDGGPGANVLTF
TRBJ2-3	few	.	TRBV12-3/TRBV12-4	TGTGCCAGCAGTTTTTGGGGGCTGCGAGATACGCAGTATTTT	CASSFWGLRDTQYF
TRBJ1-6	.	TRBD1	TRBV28	TGTGCCAGCAGGCCCGGTGGGGGACAGGGGATTGTCACCCTCCACTTT	CASRPGGGQGIVTLHF
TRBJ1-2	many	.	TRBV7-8	TGTGCCAGCAGCTTAGTTGCAGGGGTTGCGGAGGGCTACACCTTC	CASSLVAGVAEGYTF
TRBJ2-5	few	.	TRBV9	TGTGCCAGCAGCGGGGAGTCCCCCGGGACCCAGTACTTC	CASSGESPGTQYF